This section outlines one TCR beta chain sequence together with its context. This table comes from immunoSEQ multiplex PCR, and its TCRdb copy is limited to in-frame clones, with some not included. The sample consists of fewer than 300,000 clones, more than 90% of them appearing once. The data belong to a study of blood T cell repertoires in COVID-19. At the level of the study: Samples representing acute and convalescent COVID-19 were sourced from the United States, Italy and Spain.

The CDR3 consists of 16 residues. In germline, CDR1 is KGHDR, CDR2 SFDVKD. Trimming cost V 9 bases and J 0 bases, with 18 bases left between them. The TCR was taken from a person under 35 with COVID-19, enrolled during active disease. The sequenced material came from peripheral blood. The chain couples TRBV24-1 to TRBJ2-3, with D perhaps TRBD2 (6 bases). CDR3 coding DNA: TGTGCCACCGGATCCCGTGCCGGGACTAGCACAGATACGCAGTATTTT. Its protein is CATGSRAGTSTDTQYF.